Presented here are 18 T cell receptor beta chains from one specimen sequenced in a study of PD-1 blockade in classical Hodgkin lymphoma. Repertoires were generated with immunoSEQ multiplex PCR, while TCRdb's copy carries only in-frame clones and drops some. The data contain tens of thousands of clones, more than 80% of them singletons. Time point given: cycle 4 day 1 (C4D1), after 5 to 7 weeks of nivolumab. Each patient's relapse followed autologous stem cell transplantation, and brentuximab vedotin exposure varied. The sequencing here drew on peripheral blood mononuclear cells (PBMCs), taken before the fourth cycle of nivolumab. These receptor sequences come from a human donor with classical Hodgkin lymphoma.

The chain couples TRBV5-6 to TRBJ2-7; D not certain. Trimming cost V 2 bases and J 0 bases, with 12 bases left between them. This CDR3 has 15 amino acids. Germline V gives CDR1 SGHDT, CDR2 YYEEEE. Here the CDR3 DNA reads TGTGCCAGCAGCTTTGGGTCGGGCGGCTCCTACGAGCAGTACTTC. As protein: CASSFGSGGSYEQYF.

This clone was counted a single time. V gene TRBV7-9 combines with J gene TRBJ2-1; 10 bases are a match to TRBD1. The J segment lost 1 base and the V segment lost 4 bases, leaving 1 base of the junction unmatched. The CDR3 is made up of 15 amino acids. Looked up from germline, CDR1 is SEHNR and CDR2 is FQNEAQ (reference sequence). The CDR3 DNA reads as TGTGCCAGCAGCTCGGACAGGGGGTCCTACAATGAGCAGTTCTTC. It encodes CASSSDRGSYNEQFF. Based on the CDR3 plus reference TRBV7-9 and TRBJ2-1, the full variable domain is DTGVSQNPRHKITKRGQNVTFRCDPISEHNRLYWYRQTLGQGPEFLTYFQNEAQLEKSRLLSDRFSAERPKGSFSTLEIQRTEQGDSAMYLCASSSDRGSYNEQFFGPGTRLTVL.

This chain links TRBV19 with TRBJ2-7; D perhaps matches TRBD2 (5 bases). Germline loops: CDR1 LNHDA, CDR2 SQIVND (reference sequence). V lost 3 bases and J lost 2, with 14 bases in between. The CDR3 runs 15 residues. The CDR3, as DNA: TGTGCCAGTAGTATGCTGGACTCCCGGCCCTACGAGCAGTACTTC. It encodes CASSMLDSRPYEQYF.

The chain has TRBV27 and TRBJ2-3, with 7 bases identical to TRBD2. The length of the CDR3 is 15 residues. Germline lookup yields CDR1 MNHEY and CDR2 SMNVEV (reference sequence). V was pared by 4 bases and J by 6 bases, with 10 bases of the junction left unmatched. This CDR3 is CASSSGGLGWDTQYF. CDR3 bases: TGTGCCAGCAGTTCAGGCGGACTAGGATGGGATACGCAGTATTTT.

The chain combines TRBV10-1 with TRBJ1-5, with D hard to call. CDR3 length: 15 amino acids. V was cut by 4 bases and J by 8 bases, with 18 bases left in between. Germline CDR1 and CDR2: WNHNN and SYGVQD (reference sequence). CDR3: CASSVTGRENKPQHF. As DNA, the CDR3 is TGCGCCAGCAGTGTGACCGGACGGGAAAATAAGCCCCAGCATTTT.

As DNA, the CDR3 is TGTGCCATCAGTTCGGTCAGTCCCGACACCGGGGAGCTGTTTTTT. Protein: CAISSVSPDTGELFF. The chain combines TRBV10-3 with TRBJ2-2; no clear D. Germline V gene lookup returns CDR1 ENHRY and CDR2 SYGVKD. V gave up 5 bases and J gave up 3 bases, with 13 bases separating them. This CDR3 has 15 residues.

The chain recombines TRBV5-6 with TRBJ2-5; D may be TRBD1 (6 bases). The V gene's germline CDR1 is SGHDT and CDR2 YYEEEE. The CDR3 contains 15 residues. V lost 3 bases and J 1 base, leaving 13 bases between the germline ends. The CDR3, as DNA: TGTGCCAGCAGCTATACGACAGGAATCCAAGAGACCCAGTACTTC. Protein product: CASSYTTGIQETQYF.

The CDR3 spells CASSLGTSDFTDTQYF. CDR3 in DNA: TGTGCCAGCAGTTTAGGGACCTCGGACTTCACAGATACGCAGTATTTT. The V call is TRBV28, the J call TRBJ2-3; D tentatively reads TRBD1 or TRBD2 (5 bases each). This CDR3 spans 16 amino acids. With 2 bases removed from V and 2 bases from J, the gap between germline ends came to 14 bases. Per the germline V gene, CDR1 is MDHEN and CDR2 is SYDVKM.

The V and J genes are TRBV11-2 and TRBJ2-5, with TRBD2 matching over 10 bases. This CDR3 is built from 17 residues. CDR1 and CDR2 from the germline V gene are SGHAT and FQNNGV. The junction had 11 bases not matched to a gene; V was cut back by 5 bases and J by 2 bases. The CDR3 loop is CASSPSPGLANQETQYF. CDR3 in DNA: TGTGCCAGCAGCCCATCCCCGGGACTAGCGAATCAAGAGACCCAGTACTTC.

In this sample, this clone turned up a few times. This chain uses TRBV4-1 with TRBJ2-5; possibly TRBD1 for D (6 bases). The CDR3 totals 14 residues. V dropped 1 base and J dropped 3 bases, with 9 bases sitting between them. Germline V gene sequence: CDR1 MGHRA, CDR2 YSYEKL. The CDR3 DNA reads TGCGCCAGCAGCCAAGGGGACACAGAAGAGACCCAGTACTTC. Translating it yields CASSQGDTEETQYF.

The chain combines TRBV7-6 with TRBJ2-5; 9 bases map to TRBD1. The CDR3 is 15 amino acids. The V and J ends lost 3 bases and 0 bases, in that order; junction bases with no gene match: 2. Looked up from germline, CDR1 is SGHVS and CDR2 is FNYEAQ. The CDR3 spells CASSFRDRDQETQYF. The CDR3, as DNA: TGTGCCAGCAGCTTCAGGGACAGGGACCAAGAGACCCAGTACTTC.

This clone showed up just once. V and J are TRBV2 and TRBJ2-7; D perhaps matches TRBD1 (5 bases). V was shortened by 8 bases and J by 5 bases, with 16 bases between the two germline ends. The CDR3 length is 13 residues. Looked up from germline, CDR1 is SNHLY and CDR2 is FYNNEI. The CDR3 is CASQVGPGDEQYF. DNA of the CDR3: TGTGCCAGCCAGGTGGGGCCAGGAGACGAGCAGTACTTC.

This chain joins TRBV4-1 and TRBJ2-1, with TRBD2 identical over 14 bases. V gave up 4 bases and J gave up 3 bases; unmatched junction bases: 8. The CDR3 spans 18 residues. Germline V gene lookup returns CDR1 MGHRA and CDR2 YSYEKL. The CDR3 region has the DNA TGCGCCAGCAGCCGTGGGACTAGCGGGAGTCCGGTCTACAATGAGCAGTTCTTC. Translating gives CASSRGTSGSPVYNEQFF.

This sequence joins TRBV6-1 and TRBJ2-2, with TRBD1 matching 8 bases. Looked up from germline, CDR1 is MNHNS and CDR2 is SASEGT. CDR3 length: 15 amino acids. Losses at the gene ends were 7 bases for V and 0 bases for J; bases not matched to a gene: 4. The CDR3 DNA follows: TGTGCCAGCAAACCGGACAGGGCGAACACCGGGGAGCTGTTTTTT. Its protein is CASKPDRANTGELFF.

This chain links TRBV7-6 with TRBJ2-1; a weak D match, TRBD2 (5 bases). With 1 base removed from V and 8 bases from J, the gap between germline ends came to 15 bases. From germline, CDR1 is SGHVS and CDR2 FNYEAQ. The CDR3 runs to 15 residues. The CDR3 bases are TGTGCCAGCAGCTTAGAGCCCGCACTAGTTGATGAGCAGTTCTTC. Its protein product is CASSLEPALVDEQFF.

The chain has TRBV4-2 and TRBJ1-4; 8 bases agree with TRBD1. After removal of 1 base from V and 3 bases from J, the junction contained 13 bases not matched to a gene. CDR1 LGHNA and CDR2 YNFKEQ come from the germline V gene. The CDR3 sequence is 19 residues long. DNA of the CDR3: TGTGCCAGCAGCCAAGTGGCCGGGACAGGTGGGCTCGCTAATGAAAAACTGTTTTTT. It yields the protein CASSQVAGTGGLANEKLFF.

The V call is TRBV5-1, the J call TRBJ2-7, with 9 bases that match TRBD1. Germline CDR1 SGHRS, CDR2 YFSETQ. With 0 bases clipped from V and 5 bases from J, the junction kept 0 bases outside the gene matches. The CDR3 totals 13 residues. The CDR3: CASSLDRGHEQYF. CDR3 nucleotides: TGCGCCAGCAGCTTGGACAGGGGGCACGAGCAGTACTTC.

The rearrangement uses TRBV7-6 and TRBJ2-3, with D maybe TRBD1 (7 bases). The V end was cut by 5 bases, the J end by 0 bases, with 18 bases between. The CDR3 is 17 residues long. Germline values: CDR1 SGHVS, CDR2 FNYEAQ. CDR3 nucleotides: TGTGCCAGCAGCGAAGGAGGGGGCATTACTAGCACAGATACGCAGTATTTT. Translated, it gives CASSEGGGITSTDTQYF.